This T cell receptor beta chain appears in the sequencing data of a study of cytomegalovirus exposure and HLA in healthy donors. This PCR relied on a set of 60 Vbeta primers and 13 Jbeta primers. This table comes from immunoSEQ multiplex PCR, and its TCRdb copy is limited to in-frame clones, with some not included. In the table there are approximately 93,000 clones, roughly four fifths of which are singletons. This cohort consisted of healthy bone marrow donors. In germline, CDR1 is KGHSH, CDR2 LQKENI. The CDR3 covers 20 residues. V lost 3 bases and J lost 0; bases outside the gene matches: 14. The TCR was taken from a man aged 50 to 60 in good health and CMV-seronegative. The material sequenced was PBMCs. The chain uses TRBV18 and TRBJ2-4, with 10 bases identical to TRBD1. The CDR3 DNA sequence: TGTGCCAGCTCACCCTCACCGGGACAGGGGAGGGGGCAAGCCAAAAACATTCAGTACTTC. This codes for CASSPSPGQGRGQAKNIQYF.